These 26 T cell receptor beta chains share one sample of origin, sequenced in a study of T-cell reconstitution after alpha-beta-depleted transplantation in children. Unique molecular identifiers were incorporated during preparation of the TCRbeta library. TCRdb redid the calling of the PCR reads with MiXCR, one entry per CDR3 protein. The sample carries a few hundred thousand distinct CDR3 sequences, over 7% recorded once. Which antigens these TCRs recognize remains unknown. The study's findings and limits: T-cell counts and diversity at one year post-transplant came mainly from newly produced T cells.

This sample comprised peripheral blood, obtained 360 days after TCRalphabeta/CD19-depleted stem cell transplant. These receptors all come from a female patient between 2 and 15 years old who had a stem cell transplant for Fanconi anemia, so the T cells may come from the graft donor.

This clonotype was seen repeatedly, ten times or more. The CDR3, as DNA: TGTGCCAGCAGTCCTCCTTTAAGCTACACCTTC. Its translation: CASSPPLSYTF. The rearrangement uses TRBV12-3 or TRBV12-4 and TRBJ1-2, with D uncertain. CDR3 length equals 11 residues. V was trimmed by 5 bases and J by 9 bases, leaving 10 bases between them.

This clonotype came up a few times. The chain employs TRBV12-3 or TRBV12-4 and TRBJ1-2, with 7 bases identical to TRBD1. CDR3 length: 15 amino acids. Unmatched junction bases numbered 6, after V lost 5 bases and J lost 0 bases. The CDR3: CASSGTASANYGYTF. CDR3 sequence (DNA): TGTGCCAGCAGTGGGACAGCCTCAGCTAACTATGGCTACACCTTC.

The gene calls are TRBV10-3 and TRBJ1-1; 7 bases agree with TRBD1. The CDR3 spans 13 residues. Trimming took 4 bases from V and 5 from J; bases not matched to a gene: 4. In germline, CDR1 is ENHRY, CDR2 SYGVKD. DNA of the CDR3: TGTGCCATCAGTGCGACAGGGACGACTGAAGCTTTCTTT. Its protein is CAISATGTTEAFF.

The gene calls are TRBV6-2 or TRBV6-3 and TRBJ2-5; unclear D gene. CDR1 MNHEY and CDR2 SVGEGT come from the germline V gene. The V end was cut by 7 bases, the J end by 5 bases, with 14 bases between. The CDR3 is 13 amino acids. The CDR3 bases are TGTGCCAGCACTGACAACTACGGCGAGACCCAGTACTTC. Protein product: CASTDNYGETQYF.

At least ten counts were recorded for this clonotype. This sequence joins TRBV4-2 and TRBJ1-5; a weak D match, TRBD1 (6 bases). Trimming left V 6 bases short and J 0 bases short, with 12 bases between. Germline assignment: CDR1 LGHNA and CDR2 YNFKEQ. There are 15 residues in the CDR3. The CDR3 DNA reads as TGTGCCAGCAGTCGGGACAAACATAGCAATCAGCCCCAGCATTTT. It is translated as CASSRDKHSNQPQHF.

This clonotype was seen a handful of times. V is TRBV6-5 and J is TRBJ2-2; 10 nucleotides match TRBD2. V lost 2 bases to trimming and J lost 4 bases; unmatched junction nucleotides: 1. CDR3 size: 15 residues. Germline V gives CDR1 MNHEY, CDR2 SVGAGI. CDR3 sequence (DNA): TGTGCCAGCAGTTACCTAGCGGGAGCCACCGGGGAGCTGTTTTTT. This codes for CASSYLAGATGELFF.

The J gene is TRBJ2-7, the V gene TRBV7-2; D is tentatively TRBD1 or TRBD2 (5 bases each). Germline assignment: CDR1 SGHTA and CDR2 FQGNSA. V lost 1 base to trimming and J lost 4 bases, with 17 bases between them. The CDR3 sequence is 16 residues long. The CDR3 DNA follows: TGTGCCAGCAGCTTAGTGGTAGGAAGGGGAGAGTACGAGCAGTACTTC. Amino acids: CASSLVVGRGEYEQYF. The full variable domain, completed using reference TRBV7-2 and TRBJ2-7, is GAGVSQSPSNKVTEKGKDVELRCDPISGHTALYWYRQSLGQGLEFLIYFQGNSAPDKSGLPSDRFSAERTGGSVSTLTIQRTQQEDSAVYLCASSLVVGRGEYEQYFGPGTRLTVT.

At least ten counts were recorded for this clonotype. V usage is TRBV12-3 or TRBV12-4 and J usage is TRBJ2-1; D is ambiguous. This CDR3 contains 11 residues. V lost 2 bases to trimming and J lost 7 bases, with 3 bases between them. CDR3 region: CASSLWNEQFF. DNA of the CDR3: TGTGCCAGCAGTTTATGGAATGAGCAGTTCTTC.

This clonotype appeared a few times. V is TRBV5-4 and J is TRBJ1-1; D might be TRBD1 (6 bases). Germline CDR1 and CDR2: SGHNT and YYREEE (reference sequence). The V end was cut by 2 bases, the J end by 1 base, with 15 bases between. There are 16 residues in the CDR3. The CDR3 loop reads CASSFSRDNSNTEAFF. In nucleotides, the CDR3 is TGTGCCAGCAGCTTTTCCAGGGACAATTCGAACACTGAAGCTTTCTTT. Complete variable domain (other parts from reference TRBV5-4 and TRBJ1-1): ETGVTQSPTHLIKTRGQQVTLRCSSQSGHNTVSWYQQALGQGPQFIFQYYREEENGRGNFPPRFSGLQFPNYSSELNVNALELDDSALYLCASSFSRDNSNTEAFFGQGTRLTVV.

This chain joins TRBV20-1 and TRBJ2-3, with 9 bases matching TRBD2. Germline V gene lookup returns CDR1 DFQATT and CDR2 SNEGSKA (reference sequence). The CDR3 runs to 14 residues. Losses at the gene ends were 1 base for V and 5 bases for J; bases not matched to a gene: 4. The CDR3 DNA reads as TGCAGTGCTAGAGTAGCGGGGGCGGAAGATACGCAGTATTTT. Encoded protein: CSARVAGAEDTQYF.

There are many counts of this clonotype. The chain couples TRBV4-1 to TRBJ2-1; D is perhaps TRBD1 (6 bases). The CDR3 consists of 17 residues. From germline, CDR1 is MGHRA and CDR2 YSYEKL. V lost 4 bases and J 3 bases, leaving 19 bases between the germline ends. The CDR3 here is CASSLNPSSTGYNEQFF. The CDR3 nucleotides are TGCGCCAGCAGCCTAAACCCTTCGTCGACAGGCTACAATGAGCAGTTCTTC.

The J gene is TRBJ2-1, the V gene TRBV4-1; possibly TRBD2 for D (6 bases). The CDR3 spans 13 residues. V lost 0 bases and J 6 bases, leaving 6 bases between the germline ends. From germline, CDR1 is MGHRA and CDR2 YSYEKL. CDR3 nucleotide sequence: TGCGCCAGCAGCCAAGATAGCGGCAATGAGCAGTTCTTC. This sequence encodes CASSQDSGNEQFF.

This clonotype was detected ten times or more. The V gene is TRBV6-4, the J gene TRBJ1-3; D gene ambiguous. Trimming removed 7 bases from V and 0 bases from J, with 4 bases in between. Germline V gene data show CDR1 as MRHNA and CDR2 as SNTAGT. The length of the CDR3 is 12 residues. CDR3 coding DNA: TGTGCCAGCAACCACTCTGGAAACACCATATATTTT. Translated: CASNHSGNTIYF.

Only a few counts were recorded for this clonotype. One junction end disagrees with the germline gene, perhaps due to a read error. This chain's CDR3 is CTSSRILHLRVISNQPQHF. In nucleotides, the CDR3 is TGTACCAGCAGCCGAATACTTCACTTACGTGTTATTAGCAATCAGCCCCAGCATTTT. The chain combines TRBV2 with TRBJ1-5; D is unresolved. Per the germline V gene, CDR1 is SNHLY and CDR2 is FYNNEI. The CDR3 covers 19 residues.

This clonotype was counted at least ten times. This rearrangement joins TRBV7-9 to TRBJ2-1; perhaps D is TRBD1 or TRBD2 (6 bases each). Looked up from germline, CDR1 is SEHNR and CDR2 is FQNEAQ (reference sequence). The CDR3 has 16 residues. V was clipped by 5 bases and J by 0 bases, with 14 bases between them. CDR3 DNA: TGTGCCAGCAGCCCTCGGAGGGGGGCCTCCTACAATGAGCAGTTCTTC. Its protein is CASSPRRGASYNEQFF.

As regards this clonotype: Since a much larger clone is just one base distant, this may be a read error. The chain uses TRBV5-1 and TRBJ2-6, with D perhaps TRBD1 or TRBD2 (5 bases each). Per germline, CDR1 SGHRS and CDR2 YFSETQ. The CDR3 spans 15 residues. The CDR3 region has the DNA TGCGCCAGCAGCTTTAGCCAGTCCGGGGCCAACGTCGTGACTTTC. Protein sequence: CASSFSQSGANVVTF. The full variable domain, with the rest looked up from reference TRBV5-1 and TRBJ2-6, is KAGVTQTPRYLIKTRGQQVTLSCSPISGHRSVSWYQQTPGQGLQFLFEYFSETQRNKGNFPGRFSGRQFSNSRSEMNVSTLELGDSALYLCASSFSQSGANVVTFGAGSRLTVL.

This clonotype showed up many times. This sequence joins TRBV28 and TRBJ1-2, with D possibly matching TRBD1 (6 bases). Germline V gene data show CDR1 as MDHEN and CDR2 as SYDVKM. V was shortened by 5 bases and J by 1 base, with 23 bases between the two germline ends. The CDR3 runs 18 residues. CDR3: CASSPPRGRLEVNYGYTF. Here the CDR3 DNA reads TGTGCCAGCAGTCCCCCGAGGGGGAGGCTTGAGGTTAACTATGGCTACACCTTC.

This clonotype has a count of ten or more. The CDR3 DNA reads TGTGCCAGCAGCCGAAAAGAGACCCAGTACTTC. Protein sequence: CASSRKETQYF. The chain links TRBV6-2 or TRBV6-3 to TRBJ2-5; the D is unclear. Germline CDR1 and CDR2: MNHEY and SVGEGT. Trimming took 6 bases from V and 3 from J, leaving 5 bases between them. The CDR3 extends over 11 amino acids.

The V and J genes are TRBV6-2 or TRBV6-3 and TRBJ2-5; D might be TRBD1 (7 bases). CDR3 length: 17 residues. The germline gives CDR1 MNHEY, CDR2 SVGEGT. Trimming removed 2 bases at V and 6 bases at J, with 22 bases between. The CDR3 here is CASSYPTGRPSVKTQYF. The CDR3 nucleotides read TGTGCCAGCAGTTACCCGACAGGGAGGCCCTCGGTCAAGACCCAGTACTTC.

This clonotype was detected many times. For the CDR3, the DNA is TGTGCCAGCAAATTAAGTGGACAGAGTAATGAAAAACTGTTTTTT. Translation gives CASKLSGQSNEKLFF. This chain uses TRBV6-1 with TRBJ1-4; possible D gene TRBD1, 6 bases. The V gene lost 7 bases and the J gene lost 4 bases, with 16 bases spanning the gap. The CDR3 length is 15 residues. Germline CDR1 is MNHNS and CDR2 is SASEGT.

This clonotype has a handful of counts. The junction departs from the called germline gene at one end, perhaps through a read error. The CDR3 region is CATGISPYHEQFF. CDR3 nucleotides: TGTGCCACCGGGATCTCCCCCTACCATGAGCAGTTCTTC. J is TRBJ2-1 and V is TRBV15; D gene unclear. The CDR3 totals 13 residues. Germline V CDR1 and CDR2: LNHNV, YYDKDF (reference sequence).

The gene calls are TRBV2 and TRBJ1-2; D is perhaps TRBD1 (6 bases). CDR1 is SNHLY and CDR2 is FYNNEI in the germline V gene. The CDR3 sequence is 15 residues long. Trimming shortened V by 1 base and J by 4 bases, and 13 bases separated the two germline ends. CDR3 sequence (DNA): TGTGCCAGCAGTGAAGGGTCAGGGGAAGGCTATGGCTACACCTTC. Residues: CASSEGSGEGYGYTF.

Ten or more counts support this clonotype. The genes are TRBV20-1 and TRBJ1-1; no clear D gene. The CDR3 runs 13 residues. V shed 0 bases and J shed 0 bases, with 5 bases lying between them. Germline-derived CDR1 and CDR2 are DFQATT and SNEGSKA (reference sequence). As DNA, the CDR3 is TGCAGTGCTAGAGATCCCATGAACACTGAAGCTTTCTTT. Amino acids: CSARDPMNTEAFF.

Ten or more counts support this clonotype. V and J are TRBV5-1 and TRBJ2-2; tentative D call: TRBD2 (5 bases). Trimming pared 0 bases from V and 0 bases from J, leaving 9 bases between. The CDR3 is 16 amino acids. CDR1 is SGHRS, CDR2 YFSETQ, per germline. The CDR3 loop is CASSLVPSSNTGELFF. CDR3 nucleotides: TGCGCCAGCAGCTTGGTACCTAGCTCGAACACCGGGGAGCTGTTTTTT.

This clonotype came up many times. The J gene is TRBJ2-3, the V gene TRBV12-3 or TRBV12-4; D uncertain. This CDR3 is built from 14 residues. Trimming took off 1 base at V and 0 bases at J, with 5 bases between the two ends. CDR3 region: CASSLGISTDTQYF. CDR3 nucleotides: TGTGCCAGCAGTTTAGGTATTAGCACAGATACGCAGTATTTT.

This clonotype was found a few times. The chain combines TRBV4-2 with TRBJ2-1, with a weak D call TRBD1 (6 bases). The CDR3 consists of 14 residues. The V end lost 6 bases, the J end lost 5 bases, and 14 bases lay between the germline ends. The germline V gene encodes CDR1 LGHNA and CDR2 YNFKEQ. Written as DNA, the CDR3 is TGTGCCAGCAGGGCACAAAGACAGGACAATGAGCAGTTCTTC. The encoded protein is CASRAQRQDNEQFF.